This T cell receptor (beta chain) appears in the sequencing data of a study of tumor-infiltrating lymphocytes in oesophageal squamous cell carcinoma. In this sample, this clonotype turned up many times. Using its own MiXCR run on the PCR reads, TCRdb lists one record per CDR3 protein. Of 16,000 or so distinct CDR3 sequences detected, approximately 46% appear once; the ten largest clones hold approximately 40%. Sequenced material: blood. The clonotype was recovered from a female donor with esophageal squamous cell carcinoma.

The CDR3 DNA sequence: TGCAGTGCTAGCCCAGGGGACGAGCAGTACTTC. Protein product: CSASPGDEQYF. The chain combines TRBV20-1 with TRBJ2-7, with D maybe TRBD1 (6 bases). The CDR3 has 11 amino acids. Trimming took off 3 bases at V and 5 bases at J, with 8 bases between the two ends. Germline-derived CDR1 and CDR2 are DFQATT and SNEGSKA (reference sequence).